This TCR beta chain comes out of a study of beta chain features in type 1 diabetes. General study points: Shortening that was moderate but significant affected the TCRB CDR3s of Type 1 diabetes patients in all four CD4+ subsets.

Trimming took 0 bases from V and 2 from J; bases not matched to a gene: 0. Looked up from germline, CDR1 is KGHSH and CDR2 is LQKENI. The CDR3 has 17 residues. Isolated RNA was reverse transcribed in full, so expressed TCRB transcripts were sequenced. The protocol was immunoSEQ multiplex PCR, while the TCRdb copy is restricted to in-frame clones and leaves out a portion. There are a few hundred thousand clones in the sample; approximately 12% occur only once, and roughly 0.016% lies in the top ten. A word on this clone: What it binds is unknown. The sample has other DNA sequences that encode this CDR3 too.

This rearrangement joins TRBV18 to TRBJ2-6; 11 nucleotides line up with TRBD1. This receptor was identified in a woman in her late teens or twenties with type 1 diabetes. What was sequenced was naive CD4+ T cells from blood. The CDR3 is CASSPPGQGAGANVLTF. The CDR3 coding sequence is TGTGCCAGCTCACCACCGGGACAGGGGGCTGGGGCCAACGTCCTGACTTTC.